This TCR beta chain was profiled in a study of T cells after yellow fever vaccination. Germline lookup yields CDR1 DFQATT and CDR2 SNEGSKA (reference sequence). The CDR3 is made up of 13 amino acids. V gave up 5 bases and J gave up 4 bases, with 12 bases separating them. In TCRdb, the 5' RACE reads were re-called with MiXCR into one record per CDR3 protein. The sample contains a few hundred thousand distinct CDR3 sequences, around 7% of which appear only once. This clonotype was counted a few times. The receptor was derived from a man between 18 and 35 years old who received the YFV17D yellow fever vaccine. V gene TRBV20-1 combines with J gene TRBJ1-5, with D possibly being TRBD1 (6 bases). The specimen comprised PBMCs, sampled around 45 days after the first yellow fever vaccination. CDR3 bases: TGCAGTGCTGGCGAAACAGGGAATCAGCCCCAGCATTTT. Translated, it gives CSAGETGNQPQHF.